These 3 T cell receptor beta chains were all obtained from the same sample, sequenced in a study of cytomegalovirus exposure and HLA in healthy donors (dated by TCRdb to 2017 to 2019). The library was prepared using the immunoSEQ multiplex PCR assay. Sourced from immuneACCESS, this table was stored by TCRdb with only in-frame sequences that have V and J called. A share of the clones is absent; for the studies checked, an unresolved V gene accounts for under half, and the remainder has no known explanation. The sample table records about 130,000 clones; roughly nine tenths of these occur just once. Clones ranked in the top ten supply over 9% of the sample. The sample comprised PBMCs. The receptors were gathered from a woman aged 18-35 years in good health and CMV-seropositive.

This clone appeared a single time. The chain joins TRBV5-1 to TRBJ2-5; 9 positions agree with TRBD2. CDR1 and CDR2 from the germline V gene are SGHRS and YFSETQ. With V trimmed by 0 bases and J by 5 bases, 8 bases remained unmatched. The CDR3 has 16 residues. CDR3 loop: CASSLGAAGGPETQYF. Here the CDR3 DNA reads TGCGCCAGCAGCTTGGGGGCGGCGGGGGGGCCGGAGACCCAGTACTTC.

CDR3 DNA: TGTGCCAGCAGTTACAGTGTTGGCAGGGGTATGGAGACCCAGTACTTC. Translating it yields CASSYSVGRGMETQYF. The V call is TRBV6-5, the J call TRBJ2-5, with a possible D match to TRBD1 (6 bases). V was shortened by 2 bases and J by 5 bases, with 18 bases between the two germline ends. This CDR3 has 16 residues. Germline CDR1 is MNHEY and CDR2 is SVGAGI.

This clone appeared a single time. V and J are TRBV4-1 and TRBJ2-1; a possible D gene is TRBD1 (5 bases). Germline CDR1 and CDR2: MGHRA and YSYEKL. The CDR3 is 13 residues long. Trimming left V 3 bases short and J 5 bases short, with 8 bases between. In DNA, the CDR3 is TGCGCCAGCAGCCACCCGACAGACAATGAGCAGTTCTTC. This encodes CASSHPTDNEQFF.